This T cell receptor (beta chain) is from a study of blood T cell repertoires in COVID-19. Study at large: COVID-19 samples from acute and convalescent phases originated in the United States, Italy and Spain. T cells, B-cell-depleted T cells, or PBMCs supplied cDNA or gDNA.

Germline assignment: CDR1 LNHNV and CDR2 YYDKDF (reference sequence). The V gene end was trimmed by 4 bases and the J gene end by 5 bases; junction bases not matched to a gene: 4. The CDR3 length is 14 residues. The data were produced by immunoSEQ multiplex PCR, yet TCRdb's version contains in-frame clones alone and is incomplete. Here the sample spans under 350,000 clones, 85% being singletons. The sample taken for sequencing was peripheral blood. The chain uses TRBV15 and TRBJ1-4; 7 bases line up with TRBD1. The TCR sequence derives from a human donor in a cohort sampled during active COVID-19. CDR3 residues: CATSNRGQNEKLFF. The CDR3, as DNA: TGTGCCACCAGCAACCGGGGACAGAATGAAAAACTGTTTTTT.